A selection of T cell receptor beta chains follows, all from one sample in a study of blood T cell repertoires in COVID-19. TCRdb's copy holds only in-frame clones and misses some; the assay was immunoSEQ multiplex PCR. This table holds about 150,000 clones, roughly 80% found once. Sequenced: PBMCs or T cells enriched from blood (not recorded which). The source of these receptors is a woman aged 40 to 50 who had recovered from COVID-19. Each CDR3 is given with its conserved first and last residue. D genes are given only for firm matches.

D,length,V,J,CDR3,DNA
.,14,TRBV30,TRBJ2-5,CAWSVVGGRETQYF,TGTGCCTGGAGTGTAGTGGGGGGGCGGGAGACCCAGTACTTC
TRBD2,15,TRBV11-1,TRBJ2-7,CASSLGLAESYEQYF,TGTGCCAGCAGCCTGGGACTAGCGGAGTCCTACGAGCAGTACTTC
TRBD2,16,TRBV19,TRBJ2-1,CASSPWGSGKTNEQFF,TGTGCCAGTAGTCCCTGGGGTAGCGGGAAAACCAATGAGCAGTTCTTC
.,14,TRBV5-3,TRBJ1-1,CARSFPGLNTEAFF,TGTGCCAGAAGCTTCCCGGGATTGAACACTGAAGCTTTCTTT
.,13,TRBV6-5,TRBJ2-1,CASRTGPYNEQFF,TGTGCCAGCAGGACAGGCCCCTACAATGAGCAGTTCTTC
TRBD2,16,TRBV13,TRBJ2-7,CASSAPGTSASYEQYF,TGTGCCAGCAGCGCCCCCGGGACTAGCGCTTCCTACGAGCAGTACTTC
.,11,TRBV5-4,TRBJ2-1,CASSGVNEQFF,TGTGCCAGCAGCGGAGTAAATGAGCAGTTCTTC
TRBD1,14,TRBV27,TRBJ2-7,CASSWTGERGEQYF,TGTGCCAGCAGTTGGACAGGGGAAAGAGGGGAGCAGTACTTC
.,13,TRBV5-1,TRBJ2-3,CASSEQGMDTQYF,TGCGCCAGCAGCGAACAGGGTATGGATACGCAGTATTTT
TRBD1,14,TRBV3-1/TRBV3-2,TRBJ2-7,CASSQDYRGNEQYF,TGTGCCAGCAGCCAAGATTACAGGGGCAACGAGCAGTACTTC
TRBD1,14,TRBV9,TRBJ2-7,CASSGTGLDWEQYF,TGTGCCAGCAGCGGGACAGGGTTAGACTGGGAGCAGTACTTC
TRBD1,13,TRBV12-5,TRBJ2-1,CASGRDRNNEQFF,TGTGCTAGTGGCCGGGACAGGAACAATGAGCAGTTCTTC